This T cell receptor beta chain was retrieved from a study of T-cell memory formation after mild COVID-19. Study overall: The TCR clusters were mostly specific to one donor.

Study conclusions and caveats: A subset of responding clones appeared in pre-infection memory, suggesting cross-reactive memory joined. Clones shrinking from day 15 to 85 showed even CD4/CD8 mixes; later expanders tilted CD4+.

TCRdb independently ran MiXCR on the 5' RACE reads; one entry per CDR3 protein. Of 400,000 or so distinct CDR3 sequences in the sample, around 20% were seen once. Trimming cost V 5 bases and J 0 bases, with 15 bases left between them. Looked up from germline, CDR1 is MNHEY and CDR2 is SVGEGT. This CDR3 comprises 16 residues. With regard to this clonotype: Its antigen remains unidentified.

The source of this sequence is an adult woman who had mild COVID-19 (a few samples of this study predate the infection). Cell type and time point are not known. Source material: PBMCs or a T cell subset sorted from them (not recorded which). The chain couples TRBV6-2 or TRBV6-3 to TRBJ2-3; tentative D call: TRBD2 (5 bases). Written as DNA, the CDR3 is TGTGCCAGCAGTCCTTATGAACTAGTAAGCACAGATACGCAGTATTTT. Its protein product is CASSPYELVSTDTQYF.